The present T cell receptor (beta chain) was sequenced within a study of blood T cell repertoires in COVID-19. Across the whole study: Sites across the United States, Italy and Spain contributed samples from acute and convalescent COVID-19. PBMCs, B-cell-depleted T cells, or T cells were the source of the cDNA or gDNA that made up the material.

As processed by the authors: By means of reference gene primer amplification, nucleated cell counts were estimated. TCRdb's table, derived via immunoSEQ multiplex PCR, lists solely in-frame clones and lacks some. That table is the source of V, J and clone size, and D and trimming were worked out from the DNA. Counted here are over 450,000 clones, roughly nine tenths occurring once; the ten biggest clones make up about 8%. The trim removed 4 bases at V and 3 bases at J, leaving 3 bases unmatched. Germline CDR1 reads SGHDT; CDR2 reads YYEEEE. CDR3 length: 15 amino acids. The V call is TRBV5-6, the J call TRBJ2-3; 12 positions agree with TRBD2. The clonotype was recovered from a woman aged 45 to 65 with COVID-19, enrolled during active disease. The sample was peripheral blood. The CDR3 loop reads CASSPGTSGTDTQYF. CDR3 sequence (DNA): TGTGCCAGCAGCCCCGGGACTAGCGGGACAGATACGCAGTATTTT.